This TCR beta chain was retrieved from a study of T cells after yellow fever vaccination. TCRdb used MiXCR to reprocess the 5' RACE reads, holding one entry per CDR3 protein. The table has some 250,000 distinct CDR3 sequences, about 3.9% seen once. This clonotype came up many times. The receptor comes from a man between 18 and 35 years old who received the YFV17D yellow fever vaccine. The sample here was PBMCs, taken 15 days after the yellow fever booster vaccination.

Written as DNA, the CDR3 is TGTGCCAGCAGCTCCGTCCGACAGGGCTATGGCTACACCTTC. It encodes CASSSVRQGYGYTF. The rearrangement uses TRBV11-2 and TRBJ1-2; 7 bases fit TRBD1. Per the germline V gene, CDR1 is SGHAT and CDR2 is FQNNGV. The CDR3 sequence is 14 residues long. V lost 4 bases to trimming and J lost 4 bases; unmatched junction nucleotides: 6. Supplemented by reference TRBV11-2 and TRBJ1-2, the full variable domain reads EAGVAQSPRYKIIEKRQSVAFWCNPISGHATLYWYQQILGQGPKLLIQFQNNGVVDDSQLPKDRFSAERLKGVDSTLKIQPAKLEDSAVYLCASSSVRQGYGYTFGSGTRLTVV.